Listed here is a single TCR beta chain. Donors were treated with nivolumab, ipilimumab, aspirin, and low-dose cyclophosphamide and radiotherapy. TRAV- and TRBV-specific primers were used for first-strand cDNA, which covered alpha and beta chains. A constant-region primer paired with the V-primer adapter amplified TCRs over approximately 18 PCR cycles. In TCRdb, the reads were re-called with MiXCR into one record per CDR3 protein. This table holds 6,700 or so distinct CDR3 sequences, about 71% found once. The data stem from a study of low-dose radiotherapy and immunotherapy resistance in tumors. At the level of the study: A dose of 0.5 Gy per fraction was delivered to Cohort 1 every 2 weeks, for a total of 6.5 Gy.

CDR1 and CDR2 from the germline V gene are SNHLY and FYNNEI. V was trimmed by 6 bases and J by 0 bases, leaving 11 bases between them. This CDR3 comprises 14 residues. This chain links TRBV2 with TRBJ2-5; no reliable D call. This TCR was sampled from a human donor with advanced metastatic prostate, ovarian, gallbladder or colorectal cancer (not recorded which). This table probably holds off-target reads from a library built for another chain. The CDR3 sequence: CASSGGAYQETQYF. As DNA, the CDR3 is TGTGCCAGCAGCGGCGGAGCGTACCAAGAGACCCAGTACTTC.